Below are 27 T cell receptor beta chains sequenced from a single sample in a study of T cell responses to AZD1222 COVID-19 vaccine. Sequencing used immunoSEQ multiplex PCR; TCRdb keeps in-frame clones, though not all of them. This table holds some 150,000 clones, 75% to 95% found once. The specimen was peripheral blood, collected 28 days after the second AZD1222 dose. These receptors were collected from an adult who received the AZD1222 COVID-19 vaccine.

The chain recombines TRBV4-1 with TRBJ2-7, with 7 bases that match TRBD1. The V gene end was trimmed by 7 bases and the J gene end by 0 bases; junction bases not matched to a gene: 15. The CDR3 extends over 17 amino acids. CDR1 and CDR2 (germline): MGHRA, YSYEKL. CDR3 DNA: TGCGCCAGCACCCCGAACCCCGGGACAGCGACCTCCTACGAGCAGTACTTC. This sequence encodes CASTPNPGTATSYEQYF.

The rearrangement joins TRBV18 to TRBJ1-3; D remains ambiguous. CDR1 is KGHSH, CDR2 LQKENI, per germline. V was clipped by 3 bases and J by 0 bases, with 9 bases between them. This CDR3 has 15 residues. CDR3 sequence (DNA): TGTGCCAGCTCACCGGCAGTTCACTCTGGAAACACCATATATTTT. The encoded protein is CASSPAVHSGNTIYF.

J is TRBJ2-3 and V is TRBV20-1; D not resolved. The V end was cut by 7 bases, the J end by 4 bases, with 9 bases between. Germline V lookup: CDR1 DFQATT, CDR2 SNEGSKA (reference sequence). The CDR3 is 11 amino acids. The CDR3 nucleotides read TGCAGTGTTCCTAGGGCAGATACGCAGTATTTT. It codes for CSVPRADTQYF.

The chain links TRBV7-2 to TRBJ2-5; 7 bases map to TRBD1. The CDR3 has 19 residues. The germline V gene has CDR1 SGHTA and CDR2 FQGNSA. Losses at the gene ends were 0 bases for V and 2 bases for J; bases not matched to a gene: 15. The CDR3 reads CASSLAGGAAIGPQETQYF. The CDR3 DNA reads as TGTGCCAGCAGCTTAGCAGGGGGCGCCGCGATCGGGCCTCAAGAGACCCAGTACTTC. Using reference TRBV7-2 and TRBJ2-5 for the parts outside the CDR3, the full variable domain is GAGVSQSPSNKVTEKGKDVELRCDPISGHTALYWYRQSLGQGLEFLIYFQGNSAPDKSGLPSDRFSAERTGGSVSTLTIQRTQQEDSAVYLCASSLAGGAAIGPQETQYFGPGTRLLVL.

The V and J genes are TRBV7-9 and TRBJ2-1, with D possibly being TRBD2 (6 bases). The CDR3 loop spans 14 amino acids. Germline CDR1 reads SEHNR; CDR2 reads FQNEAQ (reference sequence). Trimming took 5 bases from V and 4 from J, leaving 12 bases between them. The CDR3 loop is CASSPFGTYNEQFF. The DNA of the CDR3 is TGTGCCAGCAGCCCATTTGGGACTTACAATGAGCAGTTCTTC.

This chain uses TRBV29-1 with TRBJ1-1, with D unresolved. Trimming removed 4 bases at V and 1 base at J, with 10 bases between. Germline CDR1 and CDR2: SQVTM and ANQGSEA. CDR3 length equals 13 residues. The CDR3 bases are TGCAGCGTTGTGGAGGGAGCGAACACTGAAGCTTTCTTT. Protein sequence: CSVVEGANTEAFF.

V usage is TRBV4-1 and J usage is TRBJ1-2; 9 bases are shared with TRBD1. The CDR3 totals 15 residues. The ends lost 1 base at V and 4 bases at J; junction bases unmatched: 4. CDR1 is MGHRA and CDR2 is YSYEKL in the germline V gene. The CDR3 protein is CASSQGGQGGYGYTF. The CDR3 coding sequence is TGCGCCAGCAGCCAAGGGGGACAGGGAGGCTATGGCTACACCTTC.

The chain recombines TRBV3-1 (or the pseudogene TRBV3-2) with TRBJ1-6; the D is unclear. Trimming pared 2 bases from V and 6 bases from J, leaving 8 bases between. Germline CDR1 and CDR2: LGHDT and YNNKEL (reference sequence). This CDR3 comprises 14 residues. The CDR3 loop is CASSQRPGNSPLHF. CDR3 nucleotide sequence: TGTGCCAGCAGCCAAAGGCCTGGTAATTCACCCCTCCACTTT.

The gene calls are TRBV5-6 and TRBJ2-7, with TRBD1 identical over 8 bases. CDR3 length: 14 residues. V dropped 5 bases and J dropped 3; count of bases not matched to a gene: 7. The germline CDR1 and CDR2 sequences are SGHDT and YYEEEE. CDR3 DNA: TGTGCCAGCAGTCGGAAAGGACAGGGCTACGAGCAGTACTTC. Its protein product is CASSRKGQGYEQYF. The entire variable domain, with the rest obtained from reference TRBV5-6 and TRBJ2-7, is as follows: DAGVTQSPTHLIKTRGQQVTLRCSPKSGHDTVSWYQQALGQGPQFIFQYYEEEERQRGNFPDRFSGHQFPNYSSELNVNALLLGDSALYLCASSRKGQGYEQYFGPGTRLTVT.

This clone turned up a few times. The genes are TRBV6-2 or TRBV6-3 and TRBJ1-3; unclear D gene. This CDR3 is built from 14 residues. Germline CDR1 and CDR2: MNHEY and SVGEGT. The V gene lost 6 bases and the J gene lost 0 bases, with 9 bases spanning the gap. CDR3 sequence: CASSMPVSGNTIYF. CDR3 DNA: TGTGCCAGCAGCATGCCAGTCTCTGGAAACACCATATATTTT.

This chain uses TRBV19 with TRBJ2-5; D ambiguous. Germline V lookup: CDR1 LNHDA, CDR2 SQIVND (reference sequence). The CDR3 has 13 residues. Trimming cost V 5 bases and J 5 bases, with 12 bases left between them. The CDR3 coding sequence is TGTGCCAGTAGTCCTACCGGAAGGGAGACCCAGTACTTC. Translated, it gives CASSPTGRETQYF.

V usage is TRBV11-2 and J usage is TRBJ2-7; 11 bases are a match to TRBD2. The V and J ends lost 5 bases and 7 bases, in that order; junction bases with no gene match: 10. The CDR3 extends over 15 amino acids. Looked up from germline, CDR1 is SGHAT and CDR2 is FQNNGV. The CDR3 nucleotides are TGTGCCAGCAGCCCAGAGGGACTAGCGGAAAGGGAGCAGTACTTC. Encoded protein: CASSPEGLAEREQYF.

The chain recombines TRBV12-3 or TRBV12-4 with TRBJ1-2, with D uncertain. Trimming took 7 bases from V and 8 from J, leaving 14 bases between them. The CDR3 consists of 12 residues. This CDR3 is CASTKTSTGYTF. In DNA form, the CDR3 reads TGTGCCAGCACCAAGACCTCGACGGGCTACACCTTC.

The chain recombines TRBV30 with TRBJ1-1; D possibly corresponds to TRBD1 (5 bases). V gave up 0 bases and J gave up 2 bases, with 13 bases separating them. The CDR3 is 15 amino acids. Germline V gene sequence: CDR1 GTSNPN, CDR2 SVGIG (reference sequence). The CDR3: CAWSVWGGSNTEAFF. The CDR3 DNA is TGTGCCTGGAGTGTATGGGGGGGAAGCAACACTGAAGCTTTCTTT. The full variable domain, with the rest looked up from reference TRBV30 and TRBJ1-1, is SQTIHQWPATLVQPVGSPLSLECTVEGTSNPNLYWYRQAAGRGLQLLFYSVGIGQISSEVPQNLSASRPQDRQFILSSKKLLLSDSGFYLCAWSVWGGSNTEAFFGQGTRLTVV.

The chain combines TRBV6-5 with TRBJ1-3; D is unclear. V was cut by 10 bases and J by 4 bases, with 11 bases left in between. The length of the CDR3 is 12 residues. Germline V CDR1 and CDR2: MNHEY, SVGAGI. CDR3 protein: CATLPLGNTIYF. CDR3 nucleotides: TGTGCCACCCTCCCTCTGGGAAACACCATATATTTT.

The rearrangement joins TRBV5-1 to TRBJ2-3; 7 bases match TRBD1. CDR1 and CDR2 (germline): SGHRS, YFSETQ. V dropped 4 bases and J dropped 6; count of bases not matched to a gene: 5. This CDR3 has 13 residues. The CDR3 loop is CASSETGPDTQYF. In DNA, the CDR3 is TGCGCCAGCAGCGAGACAGGGCCCGATACGCAGTATTTT.

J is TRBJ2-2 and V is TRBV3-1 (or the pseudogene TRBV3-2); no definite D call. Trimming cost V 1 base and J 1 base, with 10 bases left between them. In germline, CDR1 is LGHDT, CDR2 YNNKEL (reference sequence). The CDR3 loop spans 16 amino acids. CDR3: CASSQVLRMNTGELFF. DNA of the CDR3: TGTGCCAGCAGCCAAGTTTTACGGATGAACACCGGGGAGCTGTTTTTT.

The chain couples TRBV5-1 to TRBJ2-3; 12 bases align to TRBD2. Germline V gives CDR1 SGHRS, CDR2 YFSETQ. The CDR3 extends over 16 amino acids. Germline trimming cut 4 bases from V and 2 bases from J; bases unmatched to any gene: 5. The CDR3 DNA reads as TGCGCCAGCAGCAAAGGGACTAGCGGGCCCACAGATACGCAGTATTTT. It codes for CASSKGTSGPTDTQYF.

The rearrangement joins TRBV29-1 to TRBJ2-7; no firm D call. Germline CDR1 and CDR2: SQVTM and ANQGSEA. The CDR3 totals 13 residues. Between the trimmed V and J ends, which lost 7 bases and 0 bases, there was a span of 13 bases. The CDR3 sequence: CSAAFSDSYEQYF. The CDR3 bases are TGCAGCGCCGCCTTTTCAGACTCCTACGAGCAGTACTTC.

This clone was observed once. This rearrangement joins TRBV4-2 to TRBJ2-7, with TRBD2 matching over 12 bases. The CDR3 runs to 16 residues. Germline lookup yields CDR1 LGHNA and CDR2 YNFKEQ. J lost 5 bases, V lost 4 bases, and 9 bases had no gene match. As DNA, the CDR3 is TGTGCCAGCAGCCTGGGACTAGCGGGCACCCGGGACGAGCAGTACTTC. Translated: CASSLGLAGTRDEQYF.

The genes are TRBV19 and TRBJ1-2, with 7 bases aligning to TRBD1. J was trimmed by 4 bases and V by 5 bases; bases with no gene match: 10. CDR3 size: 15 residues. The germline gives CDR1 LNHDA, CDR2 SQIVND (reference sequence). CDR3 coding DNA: TGTGCCAGTAGTGAGAAGGACAGGTGGGCCTATGGCTACACCTTC. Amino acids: CASSEKDRWAYGYTF.

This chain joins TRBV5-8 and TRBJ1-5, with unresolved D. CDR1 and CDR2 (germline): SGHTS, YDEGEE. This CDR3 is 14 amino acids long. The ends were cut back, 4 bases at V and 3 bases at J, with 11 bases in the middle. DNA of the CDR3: TGTGCCAGCAGCCCCCAGAGCCTCAATCAGCCCCAGCATTTT. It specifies CASSPQSLNQPQHF.

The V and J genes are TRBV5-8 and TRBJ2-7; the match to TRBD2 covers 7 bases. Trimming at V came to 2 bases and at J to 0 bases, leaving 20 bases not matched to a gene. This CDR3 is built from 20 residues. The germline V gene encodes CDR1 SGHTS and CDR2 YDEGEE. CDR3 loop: CASSFGPLAVDYVTSYEQYF. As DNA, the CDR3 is TGTGCCAGCAGCTTCGGACCCCTAGCGGTAGACTATGTAACCTCCTACGAGCAGTACTTC.

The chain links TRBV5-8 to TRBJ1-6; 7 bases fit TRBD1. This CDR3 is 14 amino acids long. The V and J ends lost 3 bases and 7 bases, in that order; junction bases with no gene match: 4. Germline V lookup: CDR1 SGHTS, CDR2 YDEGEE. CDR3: CASSSTGSNSPLHF. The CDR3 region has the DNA TGTGCCAGCAGCTCGACAGGGAGCAATTCACCCCTCCACTTT.

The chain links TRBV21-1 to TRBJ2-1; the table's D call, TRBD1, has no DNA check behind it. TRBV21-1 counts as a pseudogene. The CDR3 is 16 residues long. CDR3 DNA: TGTGCCAGCAGCAAAGGTACCAGGGGCTCCTACAATGAGCAGTTCTTC. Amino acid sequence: CASSKGTRGSYNEQFF.

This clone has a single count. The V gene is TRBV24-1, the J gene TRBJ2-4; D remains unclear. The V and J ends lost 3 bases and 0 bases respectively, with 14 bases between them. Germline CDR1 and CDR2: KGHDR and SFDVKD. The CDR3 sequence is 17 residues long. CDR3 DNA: TGTGCCACCAGTGATCAGAGGCTGTCCGTAGCCAAAAACATTCAGTACTTC. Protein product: CATSDQRLSVAKNIQYF.

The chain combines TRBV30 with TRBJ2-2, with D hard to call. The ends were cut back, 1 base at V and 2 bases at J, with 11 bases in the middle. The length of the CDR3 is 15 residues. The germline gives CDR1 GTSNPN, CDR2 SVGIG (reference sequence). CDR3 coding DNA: TGTGCCTGGAGTGATAAGGCAGGTAACACCGGGGAGCTGTTTTTT. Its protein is CAWSDKAGNTGELFF.